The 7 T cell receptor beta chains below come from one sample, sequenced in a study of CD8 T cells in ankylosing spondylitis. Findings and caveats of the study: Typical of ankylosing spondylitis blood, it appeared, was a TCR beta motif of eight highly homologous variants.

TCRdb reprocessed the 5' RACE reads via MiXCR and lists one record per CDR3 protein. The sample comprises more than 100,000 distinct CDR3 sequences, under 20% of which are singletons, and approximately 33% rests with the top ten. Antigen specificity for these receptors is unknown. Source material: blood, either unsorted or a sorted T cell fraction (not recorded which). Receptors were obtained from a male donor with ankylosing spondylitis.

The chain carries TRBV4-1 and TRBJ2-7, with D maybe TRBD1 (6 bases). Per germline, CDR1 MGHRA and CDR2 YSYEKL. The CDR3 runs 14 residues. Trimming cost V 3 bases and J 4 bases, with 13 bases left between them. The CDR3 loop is CASSHRDTGYEQYF. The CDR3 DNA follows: TGCGCCAGCAGCCACCGGGACACCGGTTACGAGCAGTACTTC.

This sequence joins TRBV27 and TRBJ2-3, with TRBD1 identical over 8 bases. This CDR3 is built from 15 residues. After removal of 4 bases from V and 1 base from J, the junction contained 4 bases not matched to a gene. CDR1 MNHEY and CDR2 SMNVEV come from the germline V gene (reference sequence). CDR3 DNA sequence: TGTGCCAGCAGTTACTCAGGGGGCCGCACAGATACGCAGTATTTT. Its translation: CASSYSGGRTDTQYF.

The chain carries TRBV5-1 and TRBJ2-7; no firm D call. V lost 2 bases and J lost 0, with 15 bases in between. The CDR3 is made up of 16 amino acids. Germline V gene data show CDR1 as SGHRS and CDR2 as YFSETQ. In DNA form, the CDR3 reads TGCGCCAGCAGCTTTGAAGTCCAGGACGGCTCCTACGAGCAGTACTTC. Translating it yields CASSFEVQDGSYEQYF.

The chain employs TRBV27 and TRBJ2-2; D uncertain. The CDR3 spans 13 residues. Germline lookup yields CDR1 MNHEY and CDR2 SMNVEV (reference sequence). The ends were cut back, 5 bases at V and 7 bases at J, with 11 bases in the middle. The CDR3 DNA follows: TGTGCCAGCAGTATAACTACAATCGGGGAGCTGTTTTTT. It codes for CASSITTIGELFF.

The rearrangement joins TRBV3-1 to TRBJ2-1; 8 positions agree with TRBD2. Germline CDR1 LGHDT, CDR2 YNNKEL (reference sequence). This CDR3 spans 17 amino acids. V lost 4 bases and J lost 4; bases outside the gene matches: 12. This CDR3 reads CASSPQAGARMYNEQFF. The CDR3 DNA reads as TGTGCCAGCAGCCCCCAAGCGGGGGCCCGTATGTACAATGAGCAGTTCTTC.

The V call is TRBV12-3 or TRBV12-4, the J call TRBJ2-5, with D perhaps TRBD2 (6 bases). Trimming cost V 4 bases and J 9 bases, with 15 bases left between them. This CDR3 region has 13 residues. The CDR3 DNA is TGTGCCAGCAGTTGGCGGGACCGCTGGTCCCAGTACTTC. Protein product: CASSWRDRWSQYF.

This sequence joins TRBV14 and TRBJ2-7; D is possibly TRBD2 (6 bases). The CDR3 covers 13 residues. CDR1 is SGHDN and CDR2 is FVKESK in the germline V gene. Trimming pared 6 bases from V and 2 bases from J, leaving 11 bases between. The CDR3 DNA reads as TGTGCCAGCAGTCCCGGGACTCCCTACGAGCAGTACTTC. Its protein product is CASSPGTPYEQYF.